The 5 T cell receptor beta chains presented below share a single source sample, sequenced in a study of T cell changes during pregnancy in multiple sclerosis. Method: immunoSEQ multiplex PCR; TCRdb's copy keeps in-frame clones and lacks some. The sample consists of over 35,000 clones, more than 80% of them appearing once. The material was peripheral blood, obtained before pregnancy. These receptor sequences come from a female donor with multiple sclerosis, enrolled in a pregnancy study.

The rearrangement uses TRBV10-1 and TRBJ2-7; D unclear. CDR1 and CDR2 (germline): WNHNN, SYGVQD (reference sequence). The CDR3 has 11 amino acids. V was shortened by 3 bases and J by 3 bases, with 3 bases between the two germline ends. The CDR3 protein is CASSDHYEQYF. CDR3 nucleotides: TGCGCCAGCAGTGACCACTACGAGCAGTACTTC.

V and J are TRBV29-1 and TRBJ2-2, with D possibly being TRBD2 (5 bases). Germline CDR1 is SQVTM and CDR2 is ANQGSEA. The CDR3 length is 14 residues. Trimming left V 7 bases short and J 6 bases short, with 18 bases between. In DNA form, the CDR3 reads TGCAGCGCTGCGGGCCAAAAGCCGCCCGGGGAGCTGTTTTTT. Amino acid sequence: CSAAGQKPPGELFF.

This sequence joins TRBV9 and TRBJ2-3; perhaps TRBD2 as D (5 bases). The CDR3 totals 17 residues. Germline CDR1 is SGDLS and CDR2 is YYNGEE. Trimming cost V 1 base and J 1 base, with 16 bases left between them. The DNA of the CDR3 is TGTGCCAGCAGCGTAATCTCAAGCGGCCAAGGCACAGATACGCAGTATTTT. Its protein is CASSVISSGQGTDTQYF. Full variable domain (remainder filled in from reference TRBV9 and TRBJ2-3): DSGVTQTPKHLITATGQRVTLRCSPRSGDLSVYWYQQSLDQGLQFLIQYYNGEERAKGNILERFSAQQFPDLHSELNLSSLELGDSALYFCASSVISSGQGTDTQYFGPGTRLTVL.

This rearrangement joins TRBV11-2 to TRBJ2-7, with no clear D. The germline CDR1 and CDR2 sequences are SGHAT and FQNNGV. V dropped 0 bases and J dropped 5 bases, with 5 bases sitting between them. CDR3 length: 12 residues. The CDR3 reads CASSLEGHEQYF. Here the CDR3 DNA reads TGTGCCAGCAGCTTAGAGGGCCACGAGCAGTACTTC.

The chain recombines TRBV18 with TRBJ2-2, with D perhaps TRBD1 (5 bases). Germline CDR1 reads KGHSH; CDR2 reads LQKENI. This CDR3 comprises 15 residues. The V and J ends lost 3 bases and 1 base respectively, with 9 bases between them. The CDR3 DNA follows: TGTGCCAGCTCACCTAGGACACTGAACACCGGGGAGCTGTTTTTT. Its protein product is CASSPRTLNTGELFF.